This T cell receptor (beta chain) was sequenced during a study of beta chain features in type 1 diabetes. Regarding the study as a whole: The study found moderately but significantly shorter TCRB CDR3s in all four CD4+ subsets of Type 1 diabetes patients.

TCRB transcripts that were expressed got sequenced, as all of the isolated RNA had been reverse transcribed. The average output of naive, central memory and regulatory T cell samples was several million reads. Libraries were prepared by immunoSEQ multiplex PCR; TCRdb keeps only in-frame clonotypes and omits some of them. Of 150,000 to 180,000 clones listed, 11% are singletons. The germline gives CDR1 SGHTA, CDR2 FQGTGA. This CDR3 region has 16 residues. Trimming took 2 bases from V and 4 from J; bases not matched to a gene: 8. Concerning this clone itself: As yet, its antigen is unknown.

J is TRBJ2-1 and V is TRBV7-3, with TRBD1 matching over 7 bases. This sequence was found in a man between 18 and 29 years old in good health. The sample consisted of central memory CD4+ T cells from blood. DNA for the CDR3: TGTGCCAGCAGCTTAGCGCTAGGGACAGCATACAATGAGCAGTTCTTC. This encodes CASSLALGTAYNEQFF.